The 30 T cell receptor beta chains in this list originate from one sample, sequenced in a study of CD8+CD57+ T cells in acquired aplastic anemia. Genomic DNA, serving as template, underwent TCR beta VDJ and CDR3 profiling. TCRdb re-called the reads with MiXCR, one entry per CDR3 protein. This table has approximately 380,000 distinct CDR3 sequences, around 68% appearing once. Input material: sorted CD4+, CD8+, or CD8+CD57+ T cells (not recorded which) from PBMCs. The receptors were gathered from a human donor in good health, serving as a control.

On this clonotype: The CDR3 end shows no conserved phenylalanine or tryptophan, and so a read error is likely. The limits of the CDR3 on the DNA are not certain, so only TCRdb's listed CDR3 is given. The chain joins TRBV7-9 to TRBJ1-5. The CDR3 has 13 residues if both end residues are counted. The germline V gene has CDR1 SEHNR and CDR2 FQNEAQ (reference sequence). Here the CDR3 reads CASSLGVAENTQA.

The chain is built from TRBV5-1 and TRBJ1-2, with 7 bases identical to TRBD1. Unmatched junction bases numbered 5, after V lost 1 base and J lost 8 bases. The CDR3 consists of 13 residues. CDR1 and CDR2 (germline): SGHRS, YFSETQ. CDR3 coding DNA: TGCGCCAGCAGCTTGCTAATGGACAGGGGCTACACCTTC. Protein: CASSLLMDRGYTF.

This clonotype was seen ten or more times. The V call is TRBV9, the J call TRBJ2-5, with a tentative D call TRBD1 (6 bases). Germline V gene lookup returns CDR1 SGDLS and CDR2 YYNGEE. Trimming left V 6 bases short and J 9 bases short, with 18 bases between. The CDR3 length is 13 residues. As DNA, the CDR3 is TGTGCCAGCACCGACACGGCCCAGGGGTCCCAGTACTTC. Translated, it gives CASTDTAQGSQYF.

The CDR3 DNA is TGCAGTCCCGGGACAAGCTCCTACGAGCAGTACTTC. Its protein is CSPGTSSYEQYF. V and J are TRBV20-1 and TRBJ2-7; D is perhaps TRBD1 (6 bases). Germline loops: CDR1 DFQATT, CDR2 SNEGSKA (reference sequence). V lost 8 bases and J 0 bases, leaving 11 bases between the germline ends. This CDR3 has 12 amino acids.

The genes are TRBV11-2 and TRBJ2-7, with D unclear. The CDR3 contains 14 residues. Germline lookup yields CDR1 SGHAT and CDR2 FQNNGV. The ends were cut back, 5 bases at V and 5 bases at J, with 16 bases in the middle. The CDR3 sequence: CASSVGRGLDEQYF. CDR3 DNA sequence: TGTGCCAGCAGCGTAGGCCGCGGCCTAGACGAGCAGTACTTC.

On this clonotype: A much bigger clone sits one base away, suggesting this may be a read error. The V call is TRBV27, the J call TRBJ2-7, with D unclear. Per germline, CDR1 MNHEY and CDR2 SMNVEV (reference sequence). CDR3 length equals 15 residues. The V end lost 6 bases, the J end lost 5 bases, and 20 bases lay between the germline ends. The CDR3 coding sequence is TGTGCCAGCAGGTCAGGTGCGGCAAGATTCCACGAGCAGTACTTC. This gives the protein CASRSGAARFHEQYF.

The rearrangement joins TRBV14 to TRBJ2-3, with 8 bases fitting TRBD1. CDR3 length equals 13 residues. The V and J ends lost 0 bases and 10 bases, in that order; junction bases with no gene match: 3. Germline V gene data show CDR1 as SGHDN and CDR2 as FVKESK. The CDR3 spells CASSQDGTGAQYF. The CDR3 region has the DNA TGTGCCAGCAGCCAAGACGGGACAGGCGCGCAGTATTTT. The whole variable domain, remainder taken from reference TRBV14 and TRBJ2-3, is EAGVTQFPSHSVIEKGQTVTLRCDPISGHDNLYWYRRVMGKEIKFLLHFVKESKQDESGMPNNRFLAERTGGTYSTLKVQPAELEDSGVYFCASSQDGTGAQYFGPGTRLTVL.

Comments on this clonotype: The conserved final phenylalanine or tryptophan is absent from the CDR3, which likely points to a read error. It is unclear where the CDR3 begins or ends on the DNA, so no DNA is shown, and the CDR3 is as TCRdb lists it. This chain joins TRBV7-2 and TRBJ2-7; TRBD2 was called by the table and not checked on the DNA. Inclusive of both ends, the CDR3 amounts to 13 amino acids. The germline V gene has CDR1 SGHTA and CDR2 FQGNSA. This chain's CDR3 is CASSSTRGGRPPL.

The chain combines TRBV9 with TRBJ1-1; D may be TRBD1 (5 bases). The CDR3 runs 14 residues. Between the trimmed V and J ends, which lost 1 base and 14 bases, there was a span of 21 bases. CDR1 and CDR2 from the germline V gene are SGDLS and YYNGEE. The CDR3 spells CASSVFGTYGYTFF. CDR3 DNA: TGTGCCAGCAGCGTATTTGGGACCTATGGCTACACCTTCTTT.

At least ten counts were recorded for this clonotype. The genes are TRBV9 and TRBJ1-1; 8 nucleotides agree with TRBD1. Germline CDR1 SGDLS, CDR2 YYNGEE. The CDR3 is 14 residues long. V lost 1 base and J lost 1; bases outside the gene matches: 0. The CDR3 nucleotides are TGTGCCAGCAGCGTAACAGGGGGGAACACTGAAGCTTTCTTT. It encodes CASSVTGGNTEAFF.

A few counts support this clonotype. This may be a read error, as it is one base from a much larger clone. The J gene is TRBJ2-7, the V gene TRBV7-2, with a weak D call TRBD2 (5 bases). CDR3 length equals 14 residues. Trimming pared 5 bases from V and 2 bases from J, leaving 13 bases between. Germline V gene data show CDR1 as SGHTA and CDR2 as FQGNSA. This CDR3 reads CASSQPGIAYEQYF. DNA for the CDR3: TGTGCCAGCAGCCAACCCGGGATCGCCTACGAGCAGTACTTC.

In the case of this clonotype: Germline is not matched at one junction end, which may reflect a read error. V and J are TRBV7-4 and TRBJ1-1; 7 positions match TRBD1. The CDR3 is 14 residues long. Germline assignment: CDR1 SGHVT and CDR2 SQSDAQ. CDR3 amino acids: CASSSIRGNTEASF. As DNA, the CDR3 is TGTGCCAGCAGCTCGATCAGGGGGAACACTGAAGCTTCCTTT.

The V and J genes are TRBV20-1 and TRBJ2-3; TRBD2 agrees at 7 bases. Germline assignment: CDR1 DFQATT and CDR2 SNEGSKA (reference sequence). V shed 5 bases and J 0 bases; nucleotides not matched to a gene: 14. This CDR3 has 17 residues. DNA of the CDR3: TGCAGTGCTCTAATAGGGAGGGACTCGTCTAGCACAGATACGCAGTATTTT. Translated, it gives CSALIGRDSSSTDTQYF.

About this clonotype itself: A junction end diverges from the germline sequence, so it may reflect a read error. V is TRBV7-2 and J is TRBJ2-2, with D possibly being TRBD2 (5 bases). The CDR3 runs 15 residues. From germline, CDR1 is SGHTA and CDR2 FQGNSA. The CDR3 DNA sequence: TGTGCCAGCAGCTTAGGGACGAGCAGTACTTGGGAGCGGTTTTTT. It codes for CASSLGTSSTWERFF.

At least ten counts were recorded for this clonotype. The genes are TRBV19 and TRBJ2-6, with no clear D. This CDR3 is built from 14 residues. From germline, CDR1 is LNHDA and CDR2 SQIVND (reference sequence). Trimming pared 6 bases from V and 2 bases from J, leaving 8 bases between. CDR3 sequence: CASRPTTGANVLTF. As DNA, the CDR3 is TGTGCCAGTAGGCCGACAACTGGGGCCAACGTCCTGACTTTC.

The CDR3 DNA is TGTGCCAGCAGAAGGGAAGACTATGGCTACACCTTC. Protein sequence: CASRREDYGYTF. The chain links TRBV12-3 or TRBV12-4 to TRBJ1-2; D remains unclear. Deletions cut 6 bases from V and 3 bases from J, with 8 bases between. This CDR3 has 12 amino acids.

This chain uses TRBV5-8 with TRBJ1-1, with unresolved D. The CDR3 sequence is 14 residues long. V lost 1 base and J 5 bases, leaving 12 bases between the germline ends. Per the germline V gene, CDR1 is SGHTS and CDR2 is YDEGEE. DNA for the CDR3: TGTGCCAGCAGCTTGCAGCAAGTTTCGACTGAAGCTTTCTTT. Encoded protein: CASSLQQVSTEAFF.

The chain has TRBV20-1 and TRBJ1-5; D is possibly TRBD1 (5 bases). The CDR3 sequence is 13 residues long. Trimming shortened V by 4 bases and J by 0 bases, and 7 bases separated the two germline ends. Per the germline V gene, CDR1 is DFQATT and CDR2 is SNEGSKA (reference sequence). The CDR3 reads CSATGFSNQPQHF. The CDR3, as DNA: TGCAGTGCTACAGGGTTTAGCAATCAGCCCCAGCATTTT.

This clonotype was seen a single time. The chain is built from TRBV9 and TRBJ1-2; D might be TRBD1 (5 bases). Germline CDR1 is SGDLS and CDR2 is YYNGEE. There are 14 residues in the CDR3. V was clipped by 4 bases and J by 12 bases, with 22 bases between them. The CDR3 loop reads CASSLERRDDRNTF. The CDR3 region has the DNA TGTGCCAGCAGCTTAGAAAGGAGGGACGATCGCAACACCTTC.

Of note for this clonotype: Relative to the germline gene, one junction end is altered; a read error may explain this. This chain joins TRBV7-9 and TRBJ2-5; D is uncertain. In germline, CDR1 is SEHNR, CDR2 FQNEAQ (reference sequence). The CDR3 covers 16 residues. CDR3: CASSLGAAQTREIQYF. The CDR3 nucleotides are TGCGCCAGCAGTTTGGGTGCAGCACAGACGAGAGAGATCCAGTACTTC.

The V gene is TRBV20-1, the J gene TRBJ2-7; D is perhaps TRBD1 or TRBD2 (7 bases each). This CDR3 contains 13 residues. Trimming pared 6 bases from V and 0 bases from J, leaving 12 bases between. Germline V gene sequence: CDR1 DFQATT, CDR2 SNEGSKA (reference sequence). The CDR3 loop is CSAQGGDSYEQYF. The CDR3 nucleotides read TGCAGTGCCCAGGGGGGGGACTCCTACGAGCAGTACTTC.

The chain employs TRBV7-2 and TRBJ1-6; D not resolved. The end of the DNA fits TRBJ2-5 better, so the J call may be wrong. CDR3 size: 12 residues. Germline V gives CDR1 SGHTA, CDR2 FQGNSA. This chain's CDR3 is CASSFGAEPQYF. CDR3 DNA: TGTGCCAGCAGCTTCGGTGCTGAGCCCCAGTACTTC.

About this clonotype: The junction departs from the called germline gene at one end, perhaps through a read error. The chain combines TRBV20-1 with TRBJ2-3, with 7 bases identical to TRBD1. CDR3 size: 14 residues. CDR1 and CDR2 from the germline V gene are DFQATT and SNEGSKA (reference sequence). The CDR3, as DNA: TGCAGTGCCAGAGACAGGGCGAGGTCTAATACGCAGTATTTT. It encodes CSARDRARSNTQYF.

The chain carries TRBV5-4 and TRBJ2-1, with D tentatively TRBD1 or TRBD2 (6 bases each). Looked up from germline, CDR1 is SGHNT and CDR2 is YYREEE (reference sequence). This CDR3 comprises 17 residues. V lost 4 bases, J lost 8 bases, and 25 bases lay in between. The CDR3 DNA reads TGTGCCAGCAGCGCGGGAATAGACCAGGGGAGAGGTGATGAGCAGTTCTTC. Its translation is CASSAGIDQGRGDEQFF.

This clonotype showed up many times. V is TRBV7-3 and J is TRBJ2-1; 7 positions match TRBD2. The CDR3 extends over 16 amino acids. The V segment lost 5 bases and the J segment 5 bases; nucleotides outside the gene matches: 12. The V gene's germline CDR1 is SGHTA and CDR2 FQGTGA. CDR3: CASSPGGRGVHNEQFF. The CDR3 DNA reads as TGTGCCAGCAGCCCGGGGGGACGGGGGGTACACAATGAGCAGTTCTTC.

This clonotype was seen many times. This chain joins TRBV18 and TRBJ1-2; D gene ambiguous. The CDR3 spans 13 residues. Deletions cut 5 bases from V and 3 bases from J, with 10 bases between. The germline CDR1 and CDR2 sequences are KGHSH and LQKENI. The CDR3 nucleotides read TGTGCCAGCTCAACGGGGTCCGACTATGGCTACACCTTC. Its translation is CASSTGSDYGYTF. The variable domain in full, with the rest retrieved from reference TRBV18 and TRBJ1-2, is NAGVMQNPRHLVRRRGQEARLRCSPMKGHSHVYWYRQLPEEGLKFMVYLQKENIIDESGMPKERFSAEFPKEGPSILRIQQVVRGDSAAYFCASSTGSDYGYTFGSGTRLTVV.

A remark on this clonotype: The junction does not match germline at one end; this may be a read error. The chain employs TRBV10-3 and TRBJ1-1; D remains unclear. Germline CDR1 reads ENHRY; CDR2 reads SYGVKD. This CDR3 comprises 13 residues. This CDR3 reads CAISEGFNAEAFF. Here the CDR3 DNA reads TGTGCCATCAGTGAAGGGTTCAACGCTGAAGCCTTCTTT.

There are many counts of this clonotype. The gene calls are TRBV11-2 and TRBJ1-1, with 9 bases fitting TRBD1. The CDR3 has 15 amino acids. Germline assignment: CDR1 SGHAT and CDR2 FQNNGV. J was trimmed by 4 bases and V by 0 bases; bases with no gene match: 3. CDR3 amino acids: CASSLEGQGGTEAFF. The CDR3, as DNA: TGTGCCAGCAGCTTAGAGGGACAGGGTGGCACTGAAGCTTTCTTT.

The genes are TRBV2 and TRBJ1-2; D is unresolved. Trimming removed 7 bases from V and 4 bases from J, with 13 bases in between. This CDR3 has 13 amino acids. Germline CDR1 is SNHLY and CDR2 is FYNNEI. For the CDR3, the DNA is TGTGCCAGCACTGGACGTAACAGCTATGGCTACACCTTC. Its protein is CASTGRNSYGYTF.

The chain links TRBV20-1 to TRBJ1-2; unclear D gene. The germline V and J ends were trimmed by 5 bases and 4 bases, with 17 bases remaining between them. The CDR3 totals 14 residues. Germline CDR1 DFQATT, CDR2 SNEGSKA (reference sequence). CDR3 loop: CSAPRSSWGYGYTF. CDR3 DNA sequence: TGCAGTGCTCCCCGGTCCTCCTGGGGCTATGGCTACACCTTC.